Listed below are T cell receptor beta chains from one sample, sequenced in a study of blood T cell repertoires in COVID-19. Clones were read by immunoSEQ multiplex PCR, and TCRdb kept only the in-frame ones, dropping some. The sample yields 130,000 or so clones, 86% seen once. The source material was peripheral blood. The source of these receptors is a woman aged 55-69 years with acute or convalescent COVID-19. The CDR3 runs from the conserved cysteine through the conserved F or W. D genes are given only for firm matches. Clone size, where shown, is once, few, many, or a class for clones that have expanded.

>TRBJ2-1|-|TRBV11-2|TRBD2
CASSLLSGKYNEQFF
TGTGCCAGCAGCTTACTGAGCGGGAAATACAATGAGCAGTTCTTC
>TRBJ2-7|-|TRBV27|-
CASSPRTAYEQYF
TGTGCCAGCAGTCCAAGGACAGCCTACGAGCAGTACTTC
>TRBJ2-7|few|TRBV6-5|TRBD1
CASSFRQGSYEQYF
TGTGCCAGCAGTTTCCGACAGGGGTCCTACGAGCAGTACTTC
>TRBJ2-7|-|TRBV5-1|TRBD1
CASSPWTGIGASNEQYF
TGCGCCAGCAGCCCCTGGACAGGGATTGGAGCGTCCAACGAGCAGTACTTC
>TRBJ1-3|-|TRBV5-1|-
CASSLDFGGAGNTIYF
TGCGCCAGCAGCTTGGATTTTGGGGGCGCTGGAAACACCATATATTTT
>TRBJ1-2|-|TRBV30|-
CAWSIGGIYGYTF
TGTGCCTGGAGCATAGGGGGAATCTATGGCTACACCTTC
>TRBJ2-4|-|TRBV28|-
CASRQEGDIQYF
TGTGCCAGCAGACAGGAAGGGGACATTCAGTACTTC
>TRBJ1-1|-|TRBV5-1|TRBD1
CASSGGTGLNTEAFF
TGCGCCAGCAGCGGGGGGACAGGTTTGAACACTGAAGCTTTCTTT
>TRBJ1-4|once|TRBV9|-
CASSVGGIYSTNEKLFF
TGTGCCAGCAGCGTAGGAGGGATTTATTCAACTAATGAAAAACTGTTTTTT
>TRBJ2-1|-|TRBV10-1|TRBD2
CASSERGGTGPEQFF
TGCGCCAGCAGTGAGCGCGGGGGGACCGGCCCTGAGCAGTTCTTC
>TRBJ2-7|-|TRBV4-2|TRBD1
CASSLDRDRPYEQYF
TGTGCCAGCAGCCTGGACCGGGACAGGCCCTACGAGCAGTACTTC
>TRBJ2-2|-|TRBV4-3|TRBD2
CASSQDRLAGGLPGELFF
TGCGCCAGCAGCCAAGACCGACTAGCGGGGGGGCTCCCCGGGGAGCTGTTTTTT
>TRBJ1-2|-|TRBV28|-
CACSTGYGYTF
TGTGCCTGCTCAACAGGGTATGGCTACACCTTC
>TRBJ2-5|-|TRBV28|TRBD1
CASSPGTGLETQYF
TGTGCCAGCAGTCCGGGGACAGGATTGGAGACCCAGTACTTC
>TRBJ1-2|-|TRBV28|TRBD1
CASSITGVYGYTF
TGTGCCAGCAGCATCACAGGGGTCTATGGCTACACCTTC
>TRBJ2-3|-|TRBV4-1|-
CASSQGQTDTQYF
TGCGCCAGCAGCCAAGGTCAGACAGATACGCAGTATTTT
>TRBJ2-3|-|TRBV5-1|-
CASSFGGPTDTQYF
TGCGCCAGCAGCTTCGGCGGCCCCACAGATACGCAGTATTTT
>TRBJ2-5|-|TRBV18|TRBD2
CASSPGTSEETQYF
TGTGCCAGCTCACCTGGGACTAGCGAAGAGACCCAGTACTTC
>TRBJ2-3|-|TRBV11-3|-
CASSLALGGHTDTQYF
TGTGCCAGCAGCTTAGCATTAGGGGGTCACACAGATACGCAGTATTTT
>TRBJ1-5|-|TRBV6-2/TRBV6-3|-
CASSYWAGESEPQHF
TGTGCCAGCAGTTACTGGGCCGGGGAGTCAGAGCCCCAGCATTTT
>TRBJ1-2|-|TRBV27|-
CASSLSGGGYTF
TGTGCCAGCAGTTTATCAGGGGGTGGCTACACCTTC
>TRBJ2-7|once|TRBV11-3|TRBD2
CASSLAAGGYEQYF
TGTGCCAGCAGCTTAGCAGCGGGGGGCTACGAGCAGTACTTC
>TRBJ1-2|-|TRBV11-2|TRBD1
CASSRAGGESYGYTF
TGTGCCAGCAGCCGAGCAGGGGGCGAGTCCTATGGCTACACCTTC
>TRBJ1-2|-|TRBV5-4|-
CASSLGSRVQDGYTF
TGTGCCAGCAGCTTGGGTTCCAGGGTGCAGGATGGCTACACCTTC
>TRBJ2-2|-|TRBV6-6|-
CASSKAGGANTGELFF
TGTGCCAGCAGTAAGGCTGGCGGGGCGAACACCGGGGAGCTGTTTTTT
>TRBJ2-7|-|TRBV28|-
CASRRWYEQYF
TGTGCCAGCAGGAGGTGGTACGAGCAGTACTTC
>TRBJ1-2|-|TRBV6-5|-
CASSYQAPGYGYTF
TGTGCCAGCAGTTACCAAGCCCCGGGCTATGGCTACACCTTC
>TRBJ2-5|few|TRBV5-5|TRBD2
CASSLGLLAGGRQETQYF
TGTGCCAGCAGCTTGGGTTTGCTAGCGGGGGGGCGTCAAGAGACCCAGTACTTC
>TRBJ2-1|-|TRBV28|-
CASSSFEGRRYNEQFF
TGTGCCAGCAGTTCCTTCGAGGGTCGGCGATACAATGAGCAGTTCTTC
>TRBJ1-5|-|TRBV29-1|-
CSVVRDTGNQPQHF
TGCAGCGTTGTTAGGGACACAGGGAACCAGCCCCAGCATTTT
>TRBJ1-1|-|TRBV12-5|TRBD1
CASEKQGATEAFF
TGTGCTAGTGAGAAACAGGGGGCCACTGAAGCTTTCTTT
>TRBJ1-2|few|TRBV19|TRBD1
CASSTGTVYGYTF
TGTGCCAGTAGTACCGGGACAGTCTATGGCTACACCTTC
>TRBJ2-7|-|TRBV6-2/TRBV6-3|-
CASSYSNARSYEQYF
TGTGCCAGCAGTTACTCGAATGCCAGGTCCTACGAGCAGTACTTC
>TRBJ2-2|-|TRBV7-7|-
CASSALRGKHGGELFF
TGTGCTAGCAGCGCTTTAAGGGGAAAGCATGGCGGGGAGCTGTTTTTT
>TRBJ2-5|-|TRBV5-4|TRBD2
CASSKRLAGIETQYF
TGTGCCAGCAGCAAAAGACTAGCGGGAATAGAGACCCAGTACTTC
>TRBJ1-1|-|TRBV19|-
CASGASANTEAFF
TGTGCCAGTGGTGCGTCCGCGAACACTGAAGCTTTCTTT
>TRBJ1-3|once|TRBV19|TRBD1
CASSIRGQGIYGNTIYF
TGTGCCAGTAGTATACGGGGACAGGGGATATATGGAAACACCATATATTTT